Sequencing of this T cell receptor beta chain was carried out in a study of shared clonotypes between healthy human individuals. Sequenced by immunoSEQ multiplex PCR; TCRdb stores in-frame clones only, minus some. The top ten clones hold around 0.4% of a sample with a few million clones, approximately 93% of them seen once. Overall study results and limits: As a rule, naive subsets had a larger estimated richness than memory subsets.

The ends were cut back, 8 bases at V and 1 base at J, with 14 bases in the middle. Germline assignment: CDR1 SGHTA and CDR2 FQGTGA. This CDR3 is 14 amino acids long. Every donor, a Caucasian adult, lived in Nashville, Tennessee. Notes on this clone: Its antigen remains unidentified.

This rearrangement joins TRBV7-3 to TRBJ1-1; D uncertain. This receptor was taken from a man between 18 and 35 years old in good health. Some clones in this sample may be carry-over from other donors' samples. The sample consisted of naive CD4+ T cells from PBMCs. Documented subset: CD45RA+ positively selected. CDR3 in amino acids: CASGPGWGNTEAFF. The DNA for the CDR3 is TGTGCCAGCGGTCCGGGGTGGGGGAACACTGAAGCTTTCTTT.